Sequencing of this TCR beta chain was carried out in a study of cytomegalovirus exposure and HLA in healthy donors. 13 Jbeta primers and 60 Vbeta primers were used for the PCR. Some clones are missing from TCRdb's copy, which holds only in-frame ones; the method was immunoSEQ multiplex PCR. The data contain under 95,000 clones, 60% to 80% of them singletons. The sequenced sample was PBMCs. This clonotype was sampled from a boy aged 5 to 17 in good health and CMV-seronegative.

The CDR3 sequence: CASSESTSGSGTDTQYF. The CDR3 nucleotides are TGTGCCAGCAGTGAATCCACTAGCGGGAGTGGTACAGATACGCAGTATTTT. The chain combines TRBV6-4 with TRBJ2-3, with 11 bases that match TRBD2. The ends lost 3 bases at V and 3 bases at J; junction bases unmatched: 8. The CDR3 sequence is 17 residues long. Germline V gene sequence: CDR1 MRHNA, CDR2 SNTAGT.